The rows below give T cell receptor beta chains drawn from one sample of a study of T cell repertoires in cytomegalovirus infection. The antigens of these receptors remain unknown. TCRdb fed the reads into MiXCR, producing one record per CDR3 protein. The data contain approximately 990,000 distinct CDR3 sequences, under 40% of them seen just once; the ten biggest clones take up about an eighth. The material was cultured CD8+ T cells from PBMCs, obtained from culture after CMV antigen stimulation. These receptors all stem from a human donor in good health (CMV status not recorded). Some clones in this sample may be carry-over from other donors' samples. The CDR3 runs from the conserved cysteine through the conserved F or W. The D gene is left open where the match is weak. The size entry is marked missing in some rows and otherwise reads once, few, many or a size class.

clone size	D gene	J gene	V gene	CDR3 DNA	CDR3 protein
few	.	TRBJ1-1	TRBV5-4	TGTGCCAGCAGCTACGACAGTTCTGAAGCTTTCTTT	CASSYDSSEAFF
.	TRBD2	TRBJ2-3	TRBV28	TGTGCCAGCAGCTCAGTGGGGGGCCCGGGACTAGCGGGGGACCGCACAGATACGCAGTATTTT	CASSSVGGPGLAGDRTDTQYF
few	.	TRBJ2-1	TRBV10-3	TGTGCCATCAGTGAGTCGGGGTTGGGCTCCTACAATGAGCAGTTCTTC	CAISESGLGSYNEQFF
few	.	TRBJ2-7	TRBV4-1	TGCGCCAGCAGCCAAGATAGGACAGAAAGCTACGAGCAGTACTTC	CASSQDRTESYEQYF
.	TRBD1	TRBJ2-2	TRBV7-6	TGTACCAGCAGGCCTCCGGGACAGGGGACCGGGGAGCTGTTTTTT	CTSRPPGQGTGELFF
.	.	TRBJ1-1	TRBV20-1	TGCAGTGCTAGAGAAGTTTACACTGAAGCTTTCTTT	CSAREVYTEAFF
few	TRBD1	TRBJ1-1	TRBV6-2/TRBV6-3	TGTGCCAGCATCCGGGACAGCATGAACACTGAAGCTTTCTTT	CASIRDSMNTEAFF
.	.	TRBJ2-2	TRBV20-1	TGCAGTGCCCTGGACAGATCGAACACCGGGGAGCTGTTTTTT	CSALDRSNTGELFF
few	.	TRBJ1-6	TRBV7-9	TGTGCCAGCAGCTTAGCGAAATATAATTCACCCCTCCACTTT	CASSLAKYNSPLHF
.	TRBD2	TRBJ2-1	TRBV6-1	TGTGCCAGCAGTGGCCATTGGAGCGGGGGGCCCCCTTCCTACAATGAGCAGTTCTTC	CASSGHWSGGPPSYNEQFF
.	TRBD1	TRBJ2-5	TRBV27	TGTGCCAGCAGTTCCTTGGACAGGCGAGAGACCCAGTACTTC	CASSSLDRRETQYF
.	.	TRBJ2-1	TRBV7-6	TGTGCCAGCAGCTTAGAATCCTACAATGTGCAGTTCTTC	CASSLESYNVQFF
few	.	TRBJ1-5	TRBV12-3/TRBV12-4	TGTGCCAGCAGTTTACTTCATAGCAATCAGCCCCAGCATTTT	CASSLLHSNQPQHF
.	.	TRBJ1-2	TRBV27	TGTGCCAGCAGATTACGGGGGACTTCTTACTATGGCTACACCTTC	CASRLRGTSYYGYTF
many	.	TRBJ1-5	TRBV4-1	TGCGCCAGCAGCCCTAGACAGGCCGATCAGCCCCAGCATTTT	CASSPRQADQPQHF
.	.	TRBJ1-1	TRBV6-1	TGTGCCAGCAGTGAACTCCGGGGCTCGAACACTGAACCTTTCTTT	CASSELRGSNTEPFF
few	TRBD2	TRBJ2-1	TRBV19	TGTGCCAGTATTACTAGCGGGGGGGCGTTAGTTGAGCAGTTCTTC	CASITSGGALVEQFF
once	.	TRBJ1-5	TRBV12-3/TRBV12-4	TGTGCCAGCAGTTCCTCCGCGAATCAGCCCCAGCATTTT	CASSSSANQPQHF
.	TRBD1	TRBJ2-5	TRBV6-1	TGTGCCAGCAGTGAATCGGGACAGGGGAACCAAGAGACCGAGTACTTC	CASSESGQGNQETEYF
.	TRBD1	TRBJ1-2	TRBV19	TGTGCCAGTAGCCTTGGAAGAGGGGGCGCTTGGACCTTC	CASSLGRGGAWTF
.	.	TRBJ2-3	TRBV9	TGTGCCAGCAGCGTAGGCTTCGACCACGATACGCAGTATTTT	CASSVGFDHDTQYF
.	.	TRBJ1-1	TRBV19	TGTGCCAGTATAGCGGCAGCTCAAGCTTTCTTT	CASIAAAQAFF
many	TRBD1	TRBJ1-2	TRBV7-8	TGTGCCAGCAGCTTCCCCTTGGGGGACAGGGTCAGATATGGCTACACCTTC	CASSFPLGDRVRYGYTF
few	.	TRBJ2-5	TRBV12-3/TRBV12-4	TGTGCCAGCAGTCCGGGTTTCGACGGGCCAGAAGAGACCCAGTACTTC	CASSPGFDGPEETQYF
few	TRBD1	TRBJ1-1	TRBV19	TGTGCCAGTAGTATAAGTCCAGGGGGCGCGTACACTGAAGCTTTCTTT	CASSISPGGAYTEAFF
few	.	TRBJ1-5	TRBV7-9	TGTGCCATTGAAAAGGGAAGCAATCAGCCCCAGCATTTT	CAIEKGSNQPQHF
.	.	TRBJ1-5	TRBV19	TGTGCCAGTAATTCCGGAGGGGGTGGCAATCAGCCCCAGCATTTT	CASNSGGGGNQPQHF
few	.	TRBJ2-2	TRBV28	TGTGCCAGCAGTCCAAGGGGAGATCCTACGAACACCGGGGAGCTGTTTTTT	CASSPRGDPTNTGELFF
.	.	TRBJ1-1	TRBV19	TGTGCCAGTAGTATATGGTCTAATGAAGCTTTCTTT	CASSIWSNEAFF
.	TRBD2	TRBJ2-7	TRBV6-1	TGTGCCAGCAGTGATGGGACTACCCCCTACGAGCAGTACTTC	CASSDGTTPYEQYF
few	.	TRBJ1-6	TRBV6-1	TGTGCCAGCAGTGAAAGGAGTTTGCGAAACTCCTATAATTCACCCCTCCACTTT	CASSERSLRNSYNSPLHF
.	TRBD1	TRBJ1-3	TRBV12-5	TGTGCTAGTGGTTTCAGCCCGGGGACAGGGGCAGTCGTCGCTGGAAACACCATATATTTT	CASGFSPGTGAVVAGNTIYF
.	.	TRBJ1-5	TRBV20-1	TGCAGTGCTAGAGAGAGGGGCTGGAGCAATCAGCCCCAGCATTTT	CSARERGWSNQPQHF
.	.	TRBJ1-4	TRBV7-6	TGTGCCAGCAGCGTTACTGGGGGCAGGGAAAAACTGTTTTTT	CASSVTGGREKLFF
.	.	TRBJ2-2	TRBV6-2/TRBV6-3	TGTGCCAGCAGTTACTTTTTATGGGCGATCGGCACCGGGGAGCTGTTTTTT	CASSYFLWAIGTGELFF
.	.	TRBJ2-2	TRBV27	TGTGCCAGCGCCTGGGGCGAGAACACCGGGGAGCTGTTTTTT	CASAWGENTGELFF
.	TRBD2	TRBJ2-1	TRBV5-1	TGCGCCAGCAGCCTGGAGGCAGCGGGGGTAGATGAGCAGTTCTTC	CASSLEAAGVDEQFF
.	TRBD1	TRBJ1-1	TRBV5-1	TGCGCCAGCAGCGCGGGGGACAGCTCGTACACTGAAGCTTTCTTT	CASSAGDSSYTEAFF
.	.	TRBJ2-1	TRBV10-3	TGTGCCATCACCAGGGAATCTTACAATGAGCAGTTCTTC	CAITRESYNEQFF